These T cell receptor beta chains were read from a single sample in a study of cytomegalovirus exposure and HLA in healthy donors. Libraries were prepared by immunoSEQ multiplex PCR; TCRdb keeps only in-frame clonotypes and omits some of them. Here the sample table reports tens of thousands of clones. What was sequenced was PBMCs. These receptors originate from a woman aged 25 to 39 in good health and CMV-seronegative. The CDR3 runs from the conserved cysteine through the conserved F or W. The D gene is left open where the match is weak.

D,J,V,DNA,CDR3
NA,TRBJ1-6,TRBV19,TGTGCCAGTAGTATTCAGGCTTCACCCCTCCACTTT,CASSIQASPLHF
NA,TRBJ2-7,TRBV19,TGTGCCAGTAGTATTGTCCCAGCGAGCTCCTACGAGCAGTACTTC,CASSIVPASSYEQYF
NA,TRBJ1-5,TRBV4-1,TGCGCCAGCAGTGAAGGGGTTTGGAGCAATCAGCCCCAGCATTTT,CASSEGVWSNQPQHF
NA,TRBJ1-6,TRBV7-9,TGTGCCAGCAGCTCGAGAAGCTCCTATAATTCACCCCTCCACTTT,CASSSRSSYNSPLHF
NA,TRBJ2-7,TRBV7-2,TGTGCCAGCAGCTTTGTAGGCAGGGAGGACGAGCAGTACTTC,CASSFVGREDEQYF
NA,TRBJ1-5,TRBV6-5,TGTGCCAGCAGCCTAACCTACAATCAGCCCCAGCATTTT,CASSLTYNQPQHF
TRBD2,TRBJ2-2,TRBV19,TGTGCCAGTAGTCCTAAGACTAGCCGGGACACCGGGGAGCTGTTTTTT,CASSPKTSRDTGELFF
NA,TRBJ2-7,TRBV7-3,TGTGCCAGCAGCCCCCGGGGTACCTACGAGCAGTACTTC,CASSPRGTYEQYF
TRBD1,TRBJ2-7,TRBV29-1,TGCAGCGTCCGAGACAGGGGCACCTACGAGCAGTACTTC,CSVRDRGTYEQYF
NA,TRBJ2-3,TRBV18,TGTGCCAGCTCAGCCCGACTTGCGGGTGCTGGCACAGATACGCAGTATTTT,CASSARLAGAGTDTQYF
TRBD2,TRBJ2-7,TRBV5-1,TGCGCCAGCAGCCAAGGACTAGCGGCTAGCTCCTACGAGCAGTACTTC,CASSQGLAASSYEQYF
TRBD2,TRBJ2-7,TRBV5-4,TGTGCCAGCAGTACCGGGACTAGCGGGTTTAACGCCTACGAGCAGTACTTC,CASSTGTSGFNAYEQYF
TRBD2,TRBJ2-7,TRBV5-1,TGCGCCAGCAGCTTGGCCAGCACTAGCGGGAGCCGTTATTTTTACGAGCAGTACTTC,CASSLASTSGSRYFYEQYF
TRBD1,TRBJ1-6,TRBV30,TGTGCCTGGACGTCAGGGGGCGGTGGTAATTCACCCCTCCACTTT,CAWTSGGGGNSPLHF
TRBD1,TRBJ1-1,TRBV7-2,TGTGCCAGCGTATCCCCAGGGGGGCACACTGAAGCTTTCTTT,CASVSPGGHTEAFF
NA,TRBJ1-1,TRBV6-4,TGTGCCAGCAGTGAACAGGGGAACACTGAAGCTTTCTTT,CASSEQGNTEAFF
TRBD2,TRBJ2-7,TRBV2,TGTGCCAGCAGACCTCGGACTAGCGCTACCTACGAGCAGTACTTC,CASRPRTSATYEQYF
TRBD1,TRBJ1-2,TRBV6-5,TGTGCCAGCAGTTACAGGGACAGGGGTGCCTATGGCTACACCTTC,CASSYRDRGAYGYTF
NA,TRBJ2-5,TRBV4-1,TGCGCCAGCAGCCAAGAAGGAAGGATAGCTGCAGAGACCCAGTACTTC,CASSQEGRIAAETQYF
NA,TRBJ1-1,TRBV29-1,TGCAGCGTGGGGGGTGAGGCTTTCTTT,CSVGGEAFF